Listed below are T cell receptor beta chains from one sample, sequenced in a study of T cells in Graves' hyperthyroidism and ophthalmopathy. Using its own MiXCR run on the multiplex PCR reads, TCRdb lists one record per CDR3 protein. The sample has 550,000 to 600,000 distinct CDR3 sequences, 12% to 15% seen once. What was sequenced was blood. The receptors originated from a woman between 18 and 30 years old with Graves' ophthalmopathy. CDR3s include the opening cysteine and the closing phenylalanine or tryptophan. The order of the fields is clone size, J gene, D gene, V gene, CDR3 protein, CDR3 DNA. D genes are given only for firm matches. A clone size is listed for some rows: how often the clone was seen (once, few, many), or a class if it is expanded.

>few|TRBJ2-1|NA|TRBV20-1
CSANPTGVVDNEQFF
TGCAGTGCTAATCCAACGGGAGTGGTAGACAATGAGCAGTTCTTC
>NA|TRBJ1-2|NA|TRBV6-1
CTSSLEGYGYTF
TGTACCAGCAGCCTGGAGGGGTATGGCTACACCTTC
>NA|TRBJ2-1|NA|TRBV20-1
CSAREWRTGYNEQFF
TGCAGTGCTAGAGAATGGCGCACTGGTTACAATGAGCAGTTCTTC
>few|TRBJ2-2|NA|TRBV9
CASSVGHPTTGELFF
TGTGCCAGCAGCGTAGGACACCCGACCACCGGGGAGCTGTTTTTT
>many|TRBJ2-5|TRBD1|TRBV7-8
CASSLVNSDRGRRTQYF
TGTGCCAGCAGCTTAGTTAATTCGGACAGGGGTCGACGGACCCAGTACTTC
>few|TRBJ2-3|TRBD2|TRBV19
CASSIDPFPGLAGLNGRTDTQYF
TGTGCCAGTAGTATAGATCCCTTTCCGGGACTAGCGGGGTTGAATGGACGCACAGATACGCAGTATTTT
>many|TRBJ2-1|NA|TRBV10-2
CASSGTWDFGSYNEQFF
TGCGCCAGCAGTGGCACCTGGGACTTCGGCTCCTACAATGAGCAGTTCTTC
>many|TRBJ1-1|NA|TRBV3-1
CASSQGAGFRTEAFF
TGTGCCAGCAGCCAAGGAGCGGGTTTTCGGACTGAAGCTTTCTTT
>many|TRBJ2-1|NA|TRBV12-3/TRBV12-4
CASGMNSYNEQFF
TGTGCCAGCGGAATGAACTCCTACAATGAGCAGTTCTTC
>NA|TRBJ2-5|TRBD2|TRBV3-1
CASSQIFSAGLAGKETQYF
TGTGCCAGCAGCCAAATCTTCTCAGCGGGACTAGCGGGAAAAGAGACCCAGTACTTC
>many|TRBJ2-5|TRBD2|TRBV20-1
CSAPIRDYPQETQYF
TGCAGTGCTCCAATCCGGGACTACCCTCAAGAGACCCAGTACTTC
>NA|TRBJ2-1|NA|TRBV6-1
CASSEAGRWWGSYNEQFF
TGTGCCAGCAGTGAAGCCGGGCGGTGGTGGGGCTCCTACAATGAGCAGTTCTTC
>many|TRBJ2-1|NA|TRBV7-9
CASSLLGSSYNEQFF
TGTGCCAGCAGCTTGCTCGGGAGCTCCTACAATGAGCAGTTCTTC
>many|TRBJ1-1|NA|TRBV6-1
CASTILGGGNTEAFF
TGTGCCAGCACCATATTAGGGGGGGGGAACACTGAAGCTTTCTTT
>NA|TRBJ2-7|NA|TRBV15
CATSVRDSALEQYF
TGTGCCACCAGCGTCCGGGACTCGGCCCTCGAGCAGTACTTC
>many|TRBJ1-1|NA|TRBV28
CASSPPRRGAEAFF
TGTGCCAGCAGTCCGCCGCGAAGGGGGGCTGAAGCTTTCTTT
>many|TRBJ2-1|TRBD2|TRBV7-3
CASSSGTSNEQFF
TGTGCCAGCAGTTCCGGGACTAGCAATGAGCAGTTCTTC
>many|TRBJ1-2|NA|TRBV7-9
CASSFVTDLNYGYTF
TGTGCCAGCAGCTTCGTAACAGACCTTAACTATGGCTACACCTTC
>NA|TRBJ1-5|NA|TRBV11-3
CASSKQINQPQHF
TGTGCCAGCAGCAAGCAGATCAATCAGCCCCAGCATTTT
>many|TRBJ2-1|TRBD2|TRBV2
CASSAEREGFYNEQFF
TGTGCCAGCAGTGCTGAGCGGGAGGGGTTCTACAATGAGCAGTTCTTC
>many|TRBJ2-7|NA|TRBV6-5
CASSYGGNYEQYF
TGTGCCAGCAGTTACGGGGGAAACTACGAGCAGTACTTC
>NA|TRBJ2-1|NA|TRBV19
CASSDGGALNEQFF
TGTGCCAGTAGTGACGGTGGGGCCCTCAATGAGCAGTTCTTC
>NA|TRBJ2-1|TRBD1|TRBV4-1
CASRATGEGNEQFF
TGCGCCAGCAGGGCGACAGGGGAAGGGAATGAGCAGTTCTTC
>many|TRBJ2-2|NA|TRBV11-1
CASSLQGTARELFF
TGTGCCAGCAGCTTGCAAGGGACTGCGAGGGAGCTGTTTTTT
>many|TRBJ2-2|NA|TRBV4-1
CATSDRRGTGELFF
TGCGCCACCTCGGACAGAAGGGGCACCGGGGAGCTGTTTTTT
>few|TRBJ1-1|TRBD1|TRBV7-9
CASSSGQGQNTEAFF
TGTGCCAGCAGCTCCGGACAGGGACAAAACACTGAAGCTTTCTTT